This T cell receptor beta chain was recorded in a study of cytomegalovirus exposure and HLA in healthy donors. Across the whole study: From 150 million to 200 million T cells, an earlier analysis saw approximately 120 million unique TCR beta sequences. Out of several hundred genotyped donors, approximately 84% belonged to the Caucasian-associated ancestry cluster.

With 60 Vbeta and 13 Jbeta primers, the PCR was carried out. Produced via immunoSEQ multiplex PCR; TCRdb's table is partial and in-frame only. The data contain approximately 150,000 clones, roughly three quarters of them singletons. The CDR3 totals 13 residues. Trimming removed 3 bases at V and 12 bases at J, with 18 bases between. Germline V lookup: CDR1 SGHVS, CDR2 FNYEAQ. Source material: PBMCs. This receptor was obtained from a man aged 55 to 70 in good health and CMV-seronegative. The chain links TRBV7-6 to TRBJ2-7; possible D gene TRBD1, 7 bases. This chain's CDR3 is CASSLDIAGGPYF. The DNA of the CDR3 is TGTGCCAGCAGCTTGGACATCGCAGGGGGGCCGTACTTC.